A single sample is the source of the 13 T cell receptor beta chains below, sequenced in a study of Ad26.COV2.S vaccination and SARS-CoV-2 variants. The repertoire was sequenced with immunoSEQ multiplex PCR; TCRdb's copy has only in-frame clones and lacks some. The sample contains some 410,000 clones, approximately 92% of which appear only once. Treatment defined: some 20 received Ad26.COV2.S at low or high dose, single or two shots; 5 received placebo; per-sample allocation not given. At day 63 after the first vaccine or placebo injection, samples were drawn. The source material was peripheral blood, sampled in a trial of Ad26.COV2.S vaccine versus placebo. The receptors were sampled from a person between 18 and 59 years old who received the Ad26.COV2.S COVID-19 vaccine or a placebo.

V gene TRBV2 combines with J gene TRBJ1-2, with 7 bases lining up with TRBD1. Germline V gene lookup returns CDR1 SNHLY and CDR2 FYNNEI. With V trimmed by 6 bases and J by 5 bases, 6 bases remained unmatched. The CDR3 is made up of 13 amino acids. This CDR3 is CASSRDSLYGYTF. CDR3 sequence (DNA): TGTGCCAGCAGCCGGGACAGCTTGTATGGCTACACCTTC.

J is TRBJ2-2 and V is TRBV3-1 (or the pseudogene TRBV3-2), with 9 bases aligning to TRBD2. The CDR3 covers 19 residues. V gave up 4 bases and J gave up 0 bases; unmatched junction bases: 12. Germline CDR1 is LGHDT and CDR2 is YNNKEL (reference sequence). In DNA, the CDR3 is TGTGCCAGCAGCCGCTATGGCCAGCGGGGGGTCTCGAACACCGGGGAGCTGTTTTTT. Its translation: CASSRYGQRGVSNTGELFF.

J is TRBJ1-1 and V is TRBV28, with TRBD1 identical over 8 bases. The CDR3 loop spans 14 amino acids. Per the germline V gene, CDR1 is MDHEN and CDR2 is SYDVKM. With 4 bases clipped from V and 4 bases from J, the junction kept 5 bases outside the gene matches. The CDR3 reads CASSSGGRGTEAFF. Written as DNA, the CDR3 is TGTGCCAGCAGTTCAGGGGGCAGGGGCACTGAAGCTTTCTTT.

The chain joins TRBV24-1 to TRBJ2-3, with D tentatively TRBD1 or TRBD2 (7 bases each). The CDR3 is made up of 14 amino acids. V was clipped by 3 bases and J by 5 bases, with 11 bases between them. Germline values: CDR1 KGHDR, CDR2 SFDVKD. The DNA of the CDR3 is TGTGCCACCAGTGATCCAGGGGGGGGAGATACGCAGTATTTT. Its protein is CATSDPGGGDTQYF.

J is TRBJ1-1 and V is TRBV19; D unresolved. Trimming cost V 4 bases and J 5 bases, with 11 bases left between them. CDR1 and CDR2 (germline): LNHDA, SQIVND (reference sequence). The length of the CDR3 is 13 residues. CDR3 in amino acids: CASSNGGQTEAFF. CDR3 nucleotides: TGTGCCAGTAGTAATGGAGGCCAGACTGAAGCTTTCTTT. The full variable domain, rest sourced from reference TRBV19 and TRBJ1-1, is DGGITQSPKYLFRKEGQNVTLSCEQNLNHDAMYWYRQDPGQGLRLIYYSQIVNDFQKGDIAEGYSVSREKKESFPLTVTSAQKNPTAFYLCASSNGGQTEAFFGQGTRLTVV.

This clone has just one count. The CDR3 region is CASSVGGTNPSSYEQYF. CDR3 DNA: TGTGCCAGCAGCGTCGGGGGAACCAACCCTAGCTCCTACGAGCAGTACTTC. The chain combines TRBV21-1 with TRBJ2-7; the table's D call TRBD2 went unverified against the DNA. TRBV21-1 is flagged as a pseudogene. The CDR3 spans 17 residues.

The CDR3 DNA is TGCAGCCAGAGCGAGGGGGAGACCCAGTACTTC. Translating gives CSQSEGETQYF. This chain uses TRBV29-1 with TRBJ2-5, with D possibly being TRBD1 or TRBD2 (5 bases each). V lost 8 bases to trimming and J lost 5 bases, with 12 bases between them. Germline CDR1 reads SQVTM; CDR2 reads ANQGSEA. This CDR3 region has 11 residues. Full variable domain (missing parts from reference TRBV29-1 and TRBJ2-5): SAVISQKPSRDICQRGTSLTIQCQVDSQVTMMFWYRQQPGQSLTLIATANQGSEATYESGFVIDKFPISRPNLTFSTLTVSNMSPEDSSIYLCSQSEGETQYFGPGTRLLVL.

There are a few counts of this clone. A junction boundary mismatches the germline segment, possibly from a read error. This rearrangement joins TRBV6-1 to TRBJ1-1; a weak D match, TRBD1 (6 bases). The CDR3 runs 14 residues. Germline lookup yields CDR1 MNHNS and CDR2 SASEGT. The CDR3 is CASSDTGWNAEAFF. CDR3 nucleotide sequence: TGTGCCAGCAGTGATACAGGGTGGAACGCTGAAGCTTTCTTT.

The chain has TRBV6-5 and TRBJ1-3, with D possibly matching TRBD1 (5 bases). CDR3 length: 15 residues. The V end was cut by 2 bases, the J end by 0 bases, with 8 bases between. CDR1 is MNHEY and CDR2 is SVGAGI in the germline V gene. Here the CDR3 DNA reads TGTGCCAGCAGTTACGGAGGGGCCTCTGGAAACACCATATATTTT. Protein sequence: CASSYGGASGNTIYF.

This chain uses TRBV30 with TRBJ1-2; D is undetermined. The CDR3 totals 10 residues. V lost 8 bases, J lost 2 bases, and 6 bases lay in between. Germline V gene lookup returns CDR1 GTSNPN and CDR2 SVGIG (reference sequence). The CDR3 nucleotides read TGTGCCGAAAGGAACTATGGCTACACCTTC. This encodes CAERNYGYTF.

This clone appeared once. V and J are TRBV28 and TRBJ2-7; no firm D call. Germline V gene sequence: CDR1 MDHEN, CDR2 SYDVKM. The CDR3 has 16 amino acids. V lost 2 bases, J lost 0 bases, and 14 bases lay in between. The CDR3, as DNA: TGTGCCAGCAGTTTAGACGTGGAAAACCTCTCCTACGAGCAGTACTTC. Encoded protein: CASSLDVENLSYEQYF.

V usage is TRBV29-1 and J usage is TRBJ2-2, with a weak D call TRBD2 (5 bases). Trimming left V 6 bases short and J 2 bases short, with 10 bases between. CDR3 length: 13 amino acids. Germline CDR1 SQVTM, CDR2 ANQGSEA. CDR3 DNA: TGCAGCGTGAGGACTGACAACACCGGGGAGCTGTTTTTT. Translated: CSVRTDNTGELFF.

This chain uses TRBV2 with TRBJ2-1; 8 nucleotides match TRBD1. Germline assignment: CDR1 SNHLY and CDR2 FYNNEI. After removal of 6 bases from V and 4 bases from J, the junction contained 5 bases not matched to a gene. There are 14 residues in the CDR3. The CDR3 is CASRDRELYNEQFF. In DNA, the CDR3 is TGTGCCAGCAGGGACAGGGAGTTGTACAATGAGCAGTTCTTC.